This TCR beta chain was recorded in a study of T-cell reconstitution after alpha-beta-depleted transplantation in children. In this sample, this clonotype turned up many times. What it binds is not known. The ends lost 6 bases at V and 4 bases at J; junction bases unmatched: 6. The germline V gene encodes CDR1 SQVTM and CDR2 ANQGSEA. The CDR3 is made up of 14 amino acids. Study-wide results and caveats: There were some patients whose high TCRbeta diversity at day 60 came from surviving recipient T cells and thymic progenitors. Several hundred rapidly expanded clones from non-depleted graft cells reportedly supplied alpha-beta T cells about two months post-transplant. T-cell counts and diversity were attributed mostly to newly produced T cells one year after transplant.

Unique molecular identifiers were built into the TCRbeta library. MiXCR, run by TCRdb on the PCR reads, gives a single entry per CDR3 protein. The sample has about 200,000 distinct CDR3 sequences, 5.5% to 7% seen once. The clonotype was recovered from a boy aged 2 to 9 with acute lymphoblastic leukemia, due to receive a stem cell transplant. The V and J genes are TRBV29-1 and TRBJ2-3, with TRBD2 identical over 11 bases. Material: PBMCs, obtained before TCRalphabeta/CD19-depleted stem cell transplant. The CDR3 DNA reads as TGCAGCGTACTACTAGCGGGAGAGGCAGATACGCAGTATTTT. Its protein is CSVLLAGEADTQYF.